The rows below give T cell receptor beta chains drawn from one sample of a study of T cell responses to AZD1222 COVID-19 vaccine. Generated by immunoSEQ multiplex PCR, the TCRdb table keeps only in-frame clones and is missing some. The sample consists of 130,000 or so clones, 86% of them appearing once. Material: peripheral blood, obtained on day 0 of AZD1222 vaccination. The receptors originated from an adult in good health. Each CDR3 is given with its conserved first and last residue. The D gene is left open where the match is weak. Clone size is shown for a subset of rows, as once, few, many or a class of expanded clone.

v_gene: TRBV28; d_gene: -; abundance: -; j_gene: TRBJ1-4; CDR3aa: CASNPGGRTNEKLFF; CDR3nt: TGTGCCAGCAACCCGGGGGGGAGGACTAATGAAAAACTGTTTTTT
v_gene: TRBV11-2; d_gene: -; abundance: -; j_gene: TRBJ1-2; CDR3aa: CASSLEGAGYTF; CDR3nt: TGTGCCAGCAGCTTAGAAGGGGCGGGCTACACCTTC
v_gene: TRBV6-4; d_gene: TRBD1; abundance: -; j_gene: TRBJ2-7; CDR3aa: CASREYFPDRTYYEQYF; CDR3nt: TGTGCCAGCAGGGAATATTTCCCGGACAGGACTTACTACGAGCAGTACTTC
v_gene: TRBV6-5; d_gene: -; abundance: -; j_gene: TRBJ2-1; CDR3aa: CASSYSREPPGEQFF; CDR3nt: TGTGCCAGCAGTTACTCCCGGGAACCTCCTGGGGAGCAGTTCTTC
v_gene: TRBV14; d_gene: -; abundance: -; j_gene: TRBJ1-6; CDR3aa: CASSLRTSPLHF; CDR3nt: TGTGCCAGCAGTCTGAGGACTTCACCCCTCCACTTT
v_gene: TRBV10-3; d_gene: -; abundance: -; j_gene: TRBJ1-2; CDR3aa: CAISDNYGYTF; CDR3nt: TGTGCCATCAGTGACAACTATGGCTACACCTTC
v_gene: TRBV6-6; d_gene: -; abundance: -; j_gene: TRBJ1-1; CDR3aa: CASSSVQLRWDTEAFF; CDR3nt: TGTGCCAGCAGTTCTGTACAGCTAAGGTGGGACACTGAAGCTTTCTTT
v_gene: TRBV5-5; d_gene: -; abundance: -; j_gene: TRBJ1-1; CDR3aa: CASSLAWGAGTEAFF; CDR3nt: TGTGCCAGCAGCTTGGCGTGGGGGGCTGGCACTGAAGCTTTCTTT
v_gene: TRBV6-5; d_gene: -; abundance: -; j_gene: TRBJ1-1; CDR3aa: CASSYSTVGSTEAFF; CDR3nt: TGTGCCAGCAGTTACTCGACAGTGGGAAGCACTGAAGCTTTCTTT
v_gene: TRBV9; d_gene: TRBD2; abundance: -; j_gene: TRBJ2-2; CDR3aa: CASSAAGVPNTGELFF; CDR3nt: TGTGCCAGCAGCGCAGCGGGAGTACCAAACACCGGGGAGCTGTTTTTT
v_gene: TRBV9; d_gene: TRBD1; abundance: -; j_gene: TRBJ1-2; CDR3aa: CASSVAPGQGYGYTF; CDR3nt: TGTGCCAGCAGCGTAGCTCCGGGACAGGGCTATGGCTACACCTTC
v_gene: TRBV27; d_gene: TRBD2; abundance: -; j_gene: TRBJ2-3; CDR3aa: CASSLSGSSGDTQYF; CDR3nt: TGTGCCAGCAGTTTAAGCGGGAGCTCCGGAGATACGCAGTATTTT
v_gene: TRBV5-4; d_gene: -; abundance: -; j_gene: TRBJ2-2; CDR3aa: CASRGSTNTGELFF; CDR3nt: TGTGCCAGCAGAGGGTCTACGAACACCGGGGAGCTGTTTTTT
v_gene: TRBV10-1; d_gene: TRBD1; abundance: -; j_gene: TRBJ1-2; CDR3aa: CASSEPTGLIGYTF; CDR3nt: TGCGCCAGCAGTGAGCCGACAGGGCTTATTGGCTACACCTTC
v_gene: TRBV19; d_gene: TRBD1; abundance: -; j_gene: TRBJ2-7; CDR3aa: CASSLTGQGHHEQYF; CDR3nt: TGTGCCAGTAGTCTAACGGGACAGGGGCATCACGAGCAGTACTTC
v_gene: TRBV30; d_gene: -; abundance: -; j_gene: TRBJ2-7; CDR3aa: CAWSPQGGYYEQYF; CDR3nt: TGTGCCTGGAGCCCCCAGGGGGGATACTACGAGCAGTACTTC
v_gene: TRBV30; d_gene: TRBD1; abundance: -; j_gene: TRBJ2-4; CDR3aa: CAWSDPGGPSKNIQYF; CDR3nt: TGTGCCTGGAGCGACCCAGGGGGACCGAGCAAAAACATTCAGTACTTC
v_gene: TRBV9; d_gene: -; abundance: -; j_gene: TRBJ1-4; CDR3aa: CASSVESGEVGEKLFF; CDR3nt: TGTGCCAGCAGCGTAGAGTCCGGGGAGGTGGGGGAAAAACTGTTTTTT
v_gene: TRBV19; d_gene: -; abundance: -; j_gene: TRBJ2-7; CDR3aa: CATNPGRSSYEQYF; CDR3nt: TGTGCCACTAATCCGGGCCGAAGCTCCTACGAGCAGTACTTC
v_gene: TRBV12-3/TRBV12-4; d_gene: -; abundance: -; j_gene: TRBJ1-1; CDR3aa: CASSMGGGTEAFF; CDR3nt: TGTGCCAGCAGCATGGGAGGGGGCACTGAAGCTTTCTTT
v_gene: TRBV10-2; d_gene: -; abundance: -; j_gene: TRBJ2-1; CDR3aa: CASLKGRQGLQFF; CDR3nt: TGCGCCAGCCTTAAAGGGAGGCAGGGCCTGCAGTTCTTC
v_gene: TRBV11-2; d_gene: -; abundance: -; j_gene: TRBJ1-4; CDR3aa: CASSLLIGVELNEKLFF; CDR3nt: TGTGCCAGCAGCTTACTCATCGGTGTTGAGCTAAATGAAAAACTGTTTTTT
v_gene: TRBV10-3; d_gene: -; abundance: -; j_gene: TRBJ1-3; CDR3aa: CAISELGFGAGNTIYF; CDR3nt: TGTGCCATCAGTGAGCTAGGGTTTGGGGCAGGAAACACCATATATTTT
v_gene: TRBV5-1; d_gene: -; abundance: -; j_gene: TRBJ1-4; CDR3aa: CASSFGQSTNEKLFF; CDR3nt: TGCGCCAGCAGCTTCGGACAGTCAACTAATGAAAAACTGTTTTTT
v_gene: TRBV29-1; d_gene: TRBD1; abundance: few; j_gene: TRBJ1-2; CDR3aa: CSVVESGTDYGYTF; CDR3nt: TGCAGCGTTGTGGAGTCCGGGACAGACTATGGCTACACCTTC
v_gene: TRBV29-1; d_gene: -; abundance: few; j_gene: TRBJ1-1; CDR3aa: CSVVRGMNTEAFF; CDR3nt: TGCAGCGTTGTCAGGGGCATGAACACTGAAGCTTTCTTT
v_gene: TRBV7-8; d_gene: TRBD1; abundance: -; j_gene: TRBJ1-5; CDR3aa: CASTRGTGTANQPQHF; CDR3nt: TGTGCCAGCACCCGGGGGACCGGGACAGCTAATCAGCCCCAGCATTTT
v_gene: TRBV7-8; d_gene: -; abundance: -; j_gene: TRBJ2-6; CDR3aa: CASSFRVSGANVLTF; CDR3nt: TGTGCCAGCAGCTTTAGAGTGTCTGGGGCCAACGTCCTGACTTTC
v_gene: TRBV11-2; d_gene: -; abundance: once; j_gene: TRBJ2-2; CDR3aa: CASSLAGFNGELFF; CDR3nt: TGTGCCAGCAGCTTAGCAGGGTTTAACGGGGAGCTGTTTTTT
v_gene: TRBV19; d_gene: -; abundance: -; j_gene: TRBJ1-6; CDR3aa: CASSPPKEPLHF; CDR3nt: TGTGCCAGTAGTCCCCCGAAGGAACCCCTCCACTTT
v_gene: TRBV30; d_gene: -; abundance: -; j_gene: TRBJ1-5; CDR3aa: CAWTRGGDSNQPQHF; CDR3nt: TGTGCCTGGACTCGAGGGGGTGATAGCAATCAGCCCCAGCATTTT
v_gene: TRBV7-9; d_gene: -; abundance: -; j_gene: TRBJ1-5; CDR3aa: CASSLGGSQPQHF; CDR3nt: TGTGCCAGCAGCCTAGGCGGGAGCCAGCCCCAGCATTTT
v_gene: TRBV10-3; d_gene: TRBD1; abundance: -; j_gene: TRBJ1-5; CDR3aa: CAISESGQVGQPQHF; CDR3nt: TGTGCCATCAGTGAGTCAGGACAGGTAGGGCAGCCCCAGCATTTT
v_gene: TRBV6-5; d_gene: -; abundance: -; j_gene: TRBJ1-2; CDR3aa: CANLRGGYTF; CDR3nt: TGTGCCAACCTCAGAGGTGGCTACACCTTC
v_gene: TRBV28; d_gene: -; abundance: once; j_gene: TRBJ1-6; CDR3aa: CASSFGQRDSPLHF; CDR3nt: TGTGCCAGCAGTTTCGGACAGCGGGATTCACCCCTCCACTTT
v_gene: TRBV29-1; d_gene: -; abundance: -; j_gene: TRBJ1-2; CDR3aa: CSVEDRAGYGYTF; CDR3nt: TGCAGCGTTGAAGACAGGGCGGGGTATGGCTACACCTTC
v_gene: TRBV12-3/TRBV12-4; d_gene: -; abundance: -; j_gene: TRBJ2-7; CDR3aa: CASSLVYSYEQYF; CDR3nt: TGTGCCAGCAGTTTAGTTTACTCCTACGAGCAGTACTTC
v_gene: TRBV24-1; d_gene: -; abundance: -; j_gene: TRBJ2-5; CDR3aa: CATSERTRETQYF; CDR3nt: TGTGCCACCAGTGAAAGGACCCGTGAGACCCAGTACTTC
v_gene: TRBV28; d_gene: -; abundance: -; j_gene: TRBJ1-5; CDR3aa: CASSLRPQPQHF; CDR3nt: TGTGCCAGCAGTTTAAGGCCCCAGCCCCAGCATTTT
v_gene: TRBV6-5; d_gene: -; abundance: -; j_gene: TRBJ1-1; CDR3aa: CASSYDPTGTNEAFF; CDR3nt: TGTGCCAGCAGTTACGACCCAACAGGGACAAATGAAGCTTTCTTT
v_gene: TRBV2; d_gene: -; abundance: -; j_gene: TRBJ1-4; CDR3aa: CASSGFEGTQEKLFF; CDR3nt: TGTGCCAGCAGTGGATTTGAGGGGACTCAGGAAAAACTGTTTTTT
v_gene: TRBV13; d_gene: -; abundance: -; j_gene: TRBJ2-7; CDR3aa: CASSPPEKVGSYEQYF; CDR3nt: TGTGCCAGCAGCCCCCCGGAGAAAGTTGGATCCTACGAGCAGTACTTC
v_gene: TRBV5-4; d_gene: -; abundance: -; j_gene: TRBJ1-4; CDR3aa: CASSLGQTTNEKLFF; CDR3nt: TGTGCCAGCAGCTTAGGACAGACAACTAATGAAAAACTGTTTTTT
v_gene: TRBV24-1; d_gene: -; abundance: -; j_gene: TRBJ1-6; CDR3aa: CATSARGGSSPLHF; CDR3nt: TGTGCCACCAGTGCCCGAGGGGGTTCTTCACCCCTCCACTTT
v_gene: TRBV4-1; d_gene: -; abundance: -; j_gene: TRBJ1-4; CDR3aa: CASSQGRQRNNEKLFF; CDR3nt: TGCGCCAGCAGCCAAGGTAGACAGAGAAATAATGAAAAACTGTTTTTT
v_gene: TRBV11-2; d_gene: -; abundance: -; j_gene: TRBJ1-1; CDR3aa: CASTVEGPGTEAFF; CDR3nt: TGTGCCAGCACCGTAGAGGGGCCCGGCACTGAAGCTTTCTTT
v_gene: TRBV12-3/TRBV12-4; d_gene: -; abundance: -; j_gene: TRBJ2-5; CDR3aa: CASSLRGRETQYF; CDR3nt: TGTGCCAGCAGTTTACGGGGCAGGGAGACCCAGTACTTC
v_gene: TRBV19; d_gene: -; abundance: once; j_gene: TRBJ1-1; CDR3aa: CASSIGRQGWNTEAFF; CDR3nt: TGTGCCAGTAGTATAGGGCGCCAGGGCTGGAACACTGAAGCTTTCTTT
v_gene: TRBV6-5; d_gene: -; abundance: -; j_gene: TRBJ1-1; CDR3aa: CASSTQGNTEAFF; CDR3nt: TGTGCCAGCAGTACCCAGGGAAACACTGAAGCTTTCTTT
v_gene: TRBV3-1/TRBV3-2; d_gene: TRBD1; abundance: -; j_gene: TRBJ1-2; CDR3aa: CASSQEDRGVVDGYTF; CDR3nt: TGTGCCAGCAGCCAAGAGGACAGGGGAGTAGTGGATGGCTACACCTTC